What follows are 20 T cell receptor beta chains derived from one specimen sequenced in a study of blood T cell repertoires in COVID-19. Using immunoSEQ multiplex PCR, the repertoire was profiled, and TCRdb retains in-frame clones only, with some absent. Counted here are about 190,000 clones, 75% to 90% occurring once; the ten biggest clones make up around 1.2%. Sample: peripheral blood. The receptors stem from a man aged 25 to 45 with acute or convalescent COVID-19.

V usage is TRBV4-2 and J usage is TRBJ2-1, with TRBD2 matching 16 bases. V shed 0 bases, J shed 1 base, and the junction held 6 bases outside the gene matches. The CDR3 sequence is 20 residues long. CDR1 LGHNA and CDR2 YNFKEQ come from the germline V gene. The CDR3 DNA reads as TGTGCCAGCAGCCAAGAGATAGGGACTAGCGGGGGGGTGTCCTACAATGAGCAGTTCTTC. Its translation: CASSQEIGTSGGVSYNEQFF.

The chain employs TRBV9 and TRBJ1-6; the D is unclear. The length of the CDR3 is 14 residues. Germline-derived CDR1 and CDR2 are SGDLS and YYNGEE. V was pared by 1 base and J by 9 bases, with 11 bases between. Here the CDR3 DNA reads TGTGCCAGCAGCGTAACCGGGTTTAGTTCACCCCTCCACTTT. Translating it yields CASSVTGFSSPLHF. The full variable domain, in which reference TRBV9 and TRBJ1-6 provide the parts outside the CDR3, is DSGVTQTPKHLITATGQRVTLRCSPRSGDLSVYWYQQSLDQGLQFLIQYYNGEERAKGNILERFSAQQFPDLHSELNLSSLELGDSALYFCASSVTGFSSPLHFGNGTRLTVT.

The rearrangement links TRBV18 to TRBJ2-1; TRBD2 agrees at 10 bases. With V trimmed by 1 base and J by 7 bases, 10 bases remained unmatched. This CDR3 spans 17 amino acids. Germline CDR1 reads KGHSH; CDR2 reads LQKENI. CDR3 DNA: TGTGCCAGCTCACCACTTCGAGCGGGAGGGAAGGAGAATGAGCAGTTCTTC. Its translation is CASSPLRAGGKENEQFF.

The DNA of the CDR3 is TGTGCCAGCATCCGAATAGCGGGGGGGCCCTACGAGCAGTACTTC. It specifies CASIRIAGGPYEQYF. The chain recombines TRBV6-5 with TRBJ2-7, with TRBD2 matching over 11 bases. Germline CDR1 is MNHEY and CDR2 is SVGAGI. CDR3 length: 15 amino acids. V dropped 7 bases and J dropped 2; count of bases not matched to a gene: 7.

The chain combines TRBV6-5 with TRBJ1-5, with D uncertain. CDR3 length equals 14 residues. The V and J ends lost 7 bases and 0 bases respectively, with 10 bases between them. Germline V gives CDR1 MNHEY, CDR2 SVGAGI. DNA of the CDR3: TGTGCCAGCATCCGGGGTTATAGCAATCAGCCCCAGCATTTT. It yields the protein CASIRGYSNQPQHF.

Note on this clone: Other nucleotide sequences from this sample produce the same CDR3. The chain couples TRBV5-1 to TRBJ2-5; tentative D call: TRBD2 (5 bases). Germline values: CDR1 SGHRS, CDR2 YFSETQ. The CDR3 is made up of 13 amino acids. Deletions cut 0 bases from V and 3 bases from J, with 6 bases between. The CDR3 loop reads CASSLAGKETQYF. CDR3 nucleotides: TGCGCCAGCAGCTTGGCGGGAAAAGAGACCCAGTACTTC. The full variable domain, completed using reference TRBV5-1 and TRBJ2-5, is KAGVTQTPRYLIKTRGQQVTLSCSPISGHRSVSWYQQTPGQGLQFLFEYFSETQRNKGNFPGRFSGRQFSNSRSEMNVSTLELGDSALYLCASSLAGKETQYFGPGTRLLVL.

This clone has just one count. The J gene is TRBJ2-2, the V gene TRBV15, with 7 bases matching TRBD1. The V gene end was trimmed by 5 bases and the J gene end by 3 bases; junction bases not matched to a gene: 12. This CDR3 spans 17 amino acids. Germline V gene data show CDR1 as LNHNV and CDR2 as YYDKDF (reference sequence). The CDR3: CATSSPRGGRDTGELFF. In DNA form, the CDR3 reads TGTGCCACCAGCTCCCCCCGAGGGGGCAGGGACACCGGGGAGCTGTTTTTT.

The chain combines TRBV7-6 with TRBJ1-5; D is unresolved. CDR1 is SGHVS, CDR2 FNYEAQ, per germline. V was clipped by 5 bases and J by 0 bases, with 14 bases between them. The CDR3 has 16 amino acids. Here the CDR3 DNA reads TGTGCCAGCAGCCCTGGTCCCTTCTATAGCAATCAGCCCCAGCATTTT. It codes for CASSPGPFYSNQPQHF.

V is TRBV29-1 and J is TRBJ1-2; D might be TRBD1 (6 bases). The CDR3 is 15 amino acids. Trimming cost V 7 bases and J 3 bases, with 21 bases left between them. CDR1 is SQVTM and CDR2 is ANQGSEA in the germline V gene. The CDR3 DNA reads TGCAGCGCGTACTCAGGGGATGGGGAACACTATGGCTACACCTTC. Translation gives CSAYSGDGEHYGYTF. Using reference TRBV29-1 and TRBJ1-2 for the parts outside the CDR3, the full variable domain is SAVISQKPSRDICQRGTSLTIQCQVDSQVTMMFWYRQQPGQSLTLIATANQGSEATYESGFVIDKFPISRPNLTFSTLTVSNMSPEDSSIYLCSAYSGDGEHYGYTFGSGTRLTVV.

This clone was observed a few times. The CDR3 region has the DNA TGTGCCAGCAGCGGAGGGGCAGGCGCAAACACTGAAGCTTTCTTT. Protein product: CASSGGAGANTEAFF. The chain has TRBV21-1 and TRBJ1-1. TRBV21-1 is classified as a pseudogene. This CDR3 contains 15 residues.

The chain links TRBV19 to TRBJ2-1, with TRBD1 matching 11 bases. Germline V lookup: CDR1 LNHDA, CDR2 SQIVND (reference sequence). With V trimmed by 6 bases and J by 3 bases, 7 bases remained unmatched. The CDR3 extends over 16 amino acids. The CDR3 here is CASSLTDRGLYNEQFF. The CDR3 bases are TGTGCCAGTAGCCTAACGGACAGGGGGCTCTACAATGAGCAGTTCTTC.

The V call is TRBV12-5, the J call TRBJ1-6; D is ambiguous. V lost 0 bases to trimming and J lost 13 bases, with 10 bases between them. Germline V gene sequence: CDR1 LGHNT, CDR2 FRNRAP. The CDR3 runs to 13 residues. In DNA, the CDR3 is TGTGCTAGTGGTTTGGTACCTTCCGAGCCCCTCCACTTT. Translation: CASGLVPSEPLHF.

The chain couples TRBV5-6 to TRBJ1-1; 8 bases match TRBD1. Losses at the gene ends were 4 bases for V and 6 bases for J; bases not matched to a gene: 8. Germline-derived CDR1 and CDR2 are SGHDT and YYEEEE. The CDR3 runs to 14 residues. The CDR3 spells CASSTAGTGAEAFF. DNA of the CDR3: TGTGCCAGCAGCACTGCCGGGACAGGAGCTGAAGCTTTCTTT.

The chain has TRBV30 and TRBJ1-1, with D perhaps TRBD1 (6 bases). CDR3 length: 19 amino acids. Trimming took off 1 base at V and 3 bases at J, with 27 bases between the two ends. Germline CDR1 reads GTSNPN; CDR2 reads SVGIG (reference sequence). CDR3 loop: CAWSGENRDTESWDTEAFF. The DNA for the CDR3 is TGTGCCTGGAGTGGTGAGAACCGGGACACAGAGAGCTGGGACACTGAAGCTTTCTTT.

This clone appeared a few times. In the same sample, other DNA sequences code for this CDR3. The J gene is TRBJ2-7, the V gene TRBV6-5; 11 bases agree with TRBD1. Germline CDR1 reads MNHEY; CDR2 reads SVGAGI. CDR3 length: 13 residues. The junction had 2 bases not matched to a gene; V was cut back by 6 bases and J by 4 bases. Here the CDR3 reads CASSRDRGYEQYF. The CDR3 DNA reads TGTGCCAGCAGCCGGGACAGGGGGTACGAGCAGTACTTC.

This chain's CDR3 is CASRSRPWTDTQYF. The DNA for the CDR3 is TGTGCCAGCAGAAGCAGGCCGTGGACAGATACGCAGTATTTT. The chain carries TRBV28 and TRBJ2-3; D ambiguous. Deletions cut 6 bases from V and 3 bases from J, with 13 bases between. Germline values: CDR1 MDHEN, CDR2 SYDVKM. The CDR3 is 14 amino acids.

The CDR3 sequence is CASSPPGWYEQYF. The CDR3 DNA sequence: TGCGCCAGCAGCCCCCCGGGGTGGTACGAGCAGTACTTC. The chain is built from TRBV4-1 and TRBJ2-7; TRBD2 might be the D (5 bases). The CDR3 runs to 13 residues. V shed 4 bases and J shed 4 bases, with 11 bases lying between them. The V gene's germline CDR1 is MGHRA and CDR2 YSYEKL.

The chain has TRBV5-8 and TRBJ1-1, with 7 bases aligning to TRBD1. The CDR3 has 15 amino acids. J was trimmed by 8 bases and V by 4 bases; bases with no gene match: 14. Germline-derived CDR1 and CDR2 are SGHTS and YDEGEE. CDR3 sequence reads: CASSMTGYIGGEAFF. The CDR3 DNA follows: TGTGCCAGCAGCATGACAGGGTATATCGGCGGAGAAGCTTTCTTT. Variable domain in full (rest from reference TRBV5-8 and TRBJ1-1): EAGVTQSPTHLIKTRGQQATLRCSPISGHTSVYWYQQALGLGLQFLLWYDEGEERNRGNFPPRFSGRQFPNYSSELNVNALELEDSALYLCASSMTGYIGGEAFFGQGTRLTVV.

The CDR3 DNA reads as TGTGCCAGCAGCGGCAGGGCGGGCAATCAGCCCCAGCATTTT. This sequence encodes CASSGRAGNQPQHF. The chain carries TRBV2 and TRBJ1-5, with D maybe TRBD1 (5 bases). Germline CDR1 and CDR2: SNHLY and FYNNEI. Deletions cut 6 bases from V and 2 bases from J, with 11 bases between. The CDR3 is 14 amino acids.

The rearrangement uses TRBV11-3 and TRBJ2-2; 7 bases fit TRBD2. The V segment lost 8 bases and the J segment 2 bases; nucleotides outside the gene matches: 5. The germline V gene encodes CDR1 SGHNT and CDR2 YENEEA. This CDR3 is built from 14 residues. The CDR3 coding sequence is TGTGCCAGCCGTCCGGGGGGAAACACCGGGGAGCTGTTTTTT. This gives the protein CASRPGGNTGELFF.